These 2 T cell receptor beta chains were all obtained from the same sample, sequenced in a study of blood T cell repertoires in COVID-19. Profiling relied on immunoSEQ multiplex PCR, and the TCRdb table lists in-frame clones only, not all of them. The sample includes a few hundred thousand clones, about 91% of them seen just once. The sequencing sample was made of peripheral blood. The source of these receptors is a person aged 18 to 35 with COVID-19, enrolled during active disease.

This clone was observed a few times. J is TRBJ2-1 and V is TRBV6-1; 15 positions match TRBD2. Germline V gives CDR1 MNHNS, CDR2 SASEGT. Trimming cost V 4 bases and J 9 bases; bases outside gene matches: 13. This CDR3 region has 18 residues. CDR3 in amino acids: CASSVWGLAGGRSVEQFF. CDR3 bases: TGTGCCAGCAGTGTATGGGGACTAGCGGGAGGAAGATCGGTTGAGCAGTTCTTC.

In this sample, this clone turned up a few times. The CDR3 spells CASSQEGQGANYGYTF. CDR3 coding DNA: TGTGCCAGCAGCCAAGAGGGACAGGGGGCTAACTATGGCTACACCTTC. The rearrangement uses TRBV3-1 (or the pseudogene TRBV3-2) and TRBJ1-2, with 11 bases fitting TRBD1. J lost 0 bases, V lost 0 bases, and 0 bases had no gene match. There are 16 residues in the CDR3. In germline, CDR1 is LGHDT, CDR2 YNNKEL (reference sequence).